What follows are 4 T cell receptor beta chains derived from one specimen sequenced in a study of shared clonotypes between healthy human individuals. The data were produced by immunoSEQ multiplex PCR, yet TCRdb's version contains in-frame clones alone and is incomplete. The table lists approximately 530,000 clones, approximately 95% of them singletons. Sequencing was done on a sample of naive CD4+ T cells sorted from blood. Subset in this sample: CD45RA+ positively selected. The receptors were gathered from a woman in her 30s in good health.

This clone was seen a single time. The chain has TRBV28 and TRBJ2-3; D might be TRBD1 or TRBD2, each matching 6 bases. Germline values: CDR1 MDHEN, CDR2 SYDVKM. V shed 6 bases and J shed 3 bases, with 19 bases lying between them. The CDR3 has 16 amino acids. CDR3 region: CASRLTRRGKTDTQYF. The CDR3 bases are TGTGCCAGCAGGCTTACTAGGAGGGGGAAGACAGATACGCAGTATTTT.

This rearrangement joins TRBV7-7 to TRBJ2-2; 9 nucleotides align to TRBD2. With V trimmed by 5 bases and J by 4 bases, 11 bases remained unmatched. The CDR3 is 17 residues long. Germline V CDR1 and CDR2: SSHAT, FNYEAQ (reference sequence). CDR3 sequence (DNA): TGTGCCAGCAGCATCTCGACTAGCGGTGGTATCACCGGGGAGCTGTTTTTT. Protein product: CASSISTSGGITGELFF.

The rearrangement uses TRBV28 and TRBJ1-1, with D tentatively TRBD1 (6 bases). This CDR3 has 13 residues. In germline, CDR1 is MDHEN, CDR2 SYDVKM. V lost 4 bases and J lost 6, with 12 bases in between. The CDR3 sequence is CASSSRGLAEAFF. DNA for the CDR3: TGTGCCAGCAGTTCCAGGGGTTTGGCTGAAGCTTTCTTT.

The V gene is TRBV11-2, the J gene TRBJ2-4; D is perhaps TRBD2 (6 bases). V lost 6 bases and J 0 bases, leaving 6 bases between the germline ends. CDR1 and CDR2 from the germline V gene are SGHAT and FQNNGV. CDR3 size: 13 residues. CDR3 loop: CASRGLAKNIQYF. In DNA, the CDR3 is TGTGCCAGCAGGGGACTAGCCAAAAACATTCAGTACTTC. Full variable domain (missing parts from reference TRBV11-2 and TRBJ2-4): EAGVAQSPRYKIIEKRQSVAFWCNPISGHATLYWYQQILGQGPKLLIQFQNNGVVDDSQLPKDRFSAERLKGVDSTLKIQPAKLEDSAVYLCASRGLAKNIQYFGAGTRLSVL.